This record covers a single T cell receptor beta chain. Its antigen remains unidentified. This sample is part of a study of shared clonotypes between healthy human individuals. Only in-frame clones appear in the TCRdb table, and some are missing; sequencing was by immunoSEQ multiplex PCR. This table has 2 million to 2.5 million clones, approximately 95% appearing once. This CDR3 comprises 15 residues. The trim removed 4 bases at V and 6 bases at J, leaving 11 bases unmatched. CDR1 and CDR2 from the germline V gene are SGHNT and YYREEE (reference sequence). Study-level points and caveats: Sharing of clonotypes among donors was expected to vary with sequencing depth. Sampling covered nothing but blood. Tissue TCR repertoires likely differ from those found in blood.

Sequencing was performed on naive CD4+ T cells from PBMCs. Specified subset: CD45RA+ positively selected. The origin of this receptor is a man aged 18-30 years in good health. Some clones in this sample may be carry-over from other donors' samples. The J gene is TRBJ2-3, the V gene TRBV5-4; 7 nucleotides agree with TRBD2. The CDR3, as DNA: TGTGCCAGCAGCCGACCCTTAGCGGGTGCGGATACGCAGTATTTT. It yields the protein CASSRPLAGADTQYF. Full variable domain (outside the CDR3, taken from reference TRBV5-4 and TRBJ2-3): ETGVTQSPTHLIKTRGQQVTLRCSSQSGHNTVSWYQQALGQGPQFIFQYYREEENGRGNFPPRFSGLQFPNYSSELNVNALELDDSALYLCASSRPLAGADTQYFGPGTRLTVL.